The 17 T cell receptor beta chains in this list originate from one sample, sequenced in a study of blood T cell repertoires in COVID-19. Generated by immunoSEQ multiplex PCR, the TCRdb table keeps only in-frame clones and is missing some. This sample has around 340,000 clones; approximately 89% occur once, and the top ten carry around 4%. Input material: peripheral blood. The receptor source for this set is a woman aged 60 to 75 with COVID-19, enrolled during active disease.

Worth noting for this clone: Other DNA sequences in this sample translate to the same CDR3. The J gene is TRBJ2-7, the V gene TRBV18, with 9 bases that match TRBD1. The CDR3 totals 13 residues. Germline CDR1 is KGHSH and CDR2 is LQKENI. Trimming cost V 2 bases and J 4 bases; bases outside gene matches: 0. This CDR3 is CASSPGTGYEQYF. In nucleotides, the CDR3 is TGTGCCAGCTCACCAGGGACAGGGTACGAGCAGTACTTC.

The chain carries TRBV3-1 (or the pseudogene TRBV3-2) and TRBJ2-2, with D perhaps TRBD2 (6 bases). This CDR3 spans 15 amino acids. Germline values: CDR1 LGHDT, CDR2 YNNKEL (reference sequence). V shed 4 bases and J shed 4 bases, with 13 bases lying between them. The CDR3 is CASSPWGVGTGELFF. The DNA of the CDR3 is TGTGCCAGCAGCCCTTGGGGGGTCGGCACCGGGGAGCTGTTTTTT.

V is TRBV5-1 and J is TRBJ1-2; maybe TRBD1 (5 bases). This CDR3 contains 14 residues. Germline values: CDR1 SGHRS, CDR2 YFSETQ. V dropped 2 bases and J dropped 8 bases, with 16 bases sitting between them. CDR3 amino acids: CASSFLRAREGYTF. In DNA form, the CDR3 reads TGCGCCAGCAGCTTCCTCAGGGCGCGGGAAGGCTACACCTTC.

The chain carries TRBV4-1 and TRBJ2-5; possible D gene TRBD2, 6 bases. The length of the CDR3 is 12 residues. The germline CDR1 and CDR2 sequences are MGHRA and YSYEKL. The V end lost 2 bases, the J end lost 7 bases, and 8 bases lay between the germline ends. CDR3 sequence reads: CASSQNGGTQYF. Here the CDR3 DNA reads TGCGCCAGCAGCCAAAACGGGGGGACCCAGTACTTC.

J is TRBJ1-1 and V is TRBV4-2; tentative D call: TRBD1 (6 bases). Trimming left V 1 base short and J 2 bases short, with 14 bases between. Germline V gene data show CDR1 as LGHNA and CDR2 as YNFKEQ. The CDR3 sequence is 16 residues long. The chain's CDR3 is CASSQATGTPNTEAFF. In nucleotides, the CDR3 is TGTGCCAGCAGCCAAGCAACCGGGACACCAAACACTGAAGCTTTCTTT.

The rearrangement uses TRBV7-6 and TRBJ2-7; D remains unclear. The ends were cut back, 1 base at V and 0 bases at J, with 10 bases in the middle. Looked up from germline, CDR1 is SGHVS and CDR2 is FNYEAQ. CDR3 length: 15 amino acids. CDR3 in amino acids: CASSLERSSSYEQYF. The CDR3 coding sequence is TGTGCCAGCAGCTTAGAGAGGAGCAGCTCCTACGAGCAGTACTTC. The full variable domain, with the rest looked up from reference TRBV7-6 and TRBJ2-7, is GAGVSQSPRYKVTKRGQDVALRCDPISGHVSLYWYRQALGQGPEFLTYFNYEAQQDKSGLPNDRFSAERPEGSISTLTIQRTEQRDSAMYRCASSLERSSSYEQYFGPGTRLTVT.

V is TRBV4-1 and J is TRBJ1-2; D is perhaps TRBD1 (5 bases). Germline CDR1 MGHRA, CDR2 YSYEKL. V shed 4 bases and J shed 1 base, with 16 bases lying between them. This CDR3 has 16 residues. Written as DNA, the CDR3 is TGCGCCAGCAGCCTCGGCCTCGCCAGGGTTAACTATGGCTACACCTTC. This encodes CASSLGLARVNYGYTF.

This chain connects TRBV5-5 to TRBJ1-1; the match to TRBD1 covers 12 bases. The CDR3 sequence is 15 residues long. Germline CDR1 and CDR2: SGHKS and YYEKEE (reference sequence). Trimming at V came to 0 bases and at J to 7 bases, leaving 4 bases not matched to a gene. CDR3 nucleotides: TGTGCCAGCAGCTTGGCCGGGACAGGGGGCTTTGAAGCTTTCTTT. Translation gives CASSLAGTGGFEAFF. The full variable domain, its missing parts supplied by reference TRBV5-5 and TRBJ1-1, is DAGVTQSPTHLIKTRGQQVTLRCSPISGHKSVSWYQQVLGQGPQFIFQYYEKEERGRGNFPDRFSARQFPNYSSELNVNALLLGDSALYLCASSLAGTGGFEAFFGQGTRLTVV.

The chain is built from TRBV7-3 and TRBJ2-1; 7 bases align to TRBD1. With V trimmed by 2 bases and J by 10 bases, 11 bases remained unmatched. The CDR3 length is 15 residues. CDR1 is SGHTA and CDR2 is FQGTGA in the germline V gene. The CDR3 bases are TGTGCCAGCAGCTTATCGGACAGGACCTTGGAGGAGCAGTTCTTC. Its protein product is CASSLSDRTLEEQFF. The variable domain in full, with the rest retrieved from reference TRBV7-3 and TRBJ2-1, is GAGVSQTPSNKVTEKGKYVELRCDPISGHTALYWYRQSLGQGPEFLIYFQGTGAADDSGLPNDRFFAVRPEGSVSTLKIQRTERGDSAVYLCASSLSDRTLEEQFFGPGTRLTVL.

The chain joins TRBV28 to TRBJ1-6; 7 bases map to TRBD1. CDR3 size: 16 residues. CDR1 is MDHEN, CDR2 SYDVKM, per germline. The V and J ends lost 2 bases and 4 bases, in that order; junction bases with no gene match: 5. CDR3 sequence reads: CASSLPDRHYNSPLHF. Here the CDR3 DNA reads TGTGCCAGCAGTTTACCGGACAGGCATTATAATTCACCCCTCCACTTT.

This chain connects TRBV7-2 to TRBJ1-1; TRBD1 agrees at 8 bases. Losses at the gene ends were 4 bases for V and 4 bases for J; bases not matched to a gene: 8. CDR3 length: 15 amino acids. CDR1 is SGHTA and CDR2 is FQGNSA in the germline V gene. This CDR3 is CASSSGSTGATEAFF. The CDR3 DNA reads as TGTGCCAGCAGCTCCGGATCGACAGGGGCCACTGAAGCTTTCTTT.

The rearrangement uses TRBV18 and TRBJ2-7; 9 nucleotides line up with TRBD2. CDR1 is KGHSH, CDR2 LQKENI, per germline. The CDR3 length is 17 residues. V shed 4 bases, J shed 5 bases, and the junction held 15 bases outside the gene matches. CDR3 sequence reads: CASSQLGSGGGDHEQYF. CDR3 DNA sequence: TGTGCCAGCTCACAGTTAGGAAGTGGCGGGGGGGACCACGAGCAGTACTTC.

The chain is built from TRBV3-1 (or the pseudogene TRBV3-2) and TRBJ1-3, with 10 bases identical to TRBD1. The CDR3 sequence is 18 residues long. Germline assignment: CDR1 LGHDT and CDR2 YNNKEL (reference sequence). The J segment lost 0 bases and the V segment lost 1 base, leaving 6 bases of the junction unmatched. CDR3 bases: TGTGCCAGCAGCCAAGGGGTACGGGACAGGGGCTCTGGAAACACCATATATTTT. Translation: CASSQGVRDRGSGNTIYF.

The gene calls are TRBV5-1 and TRBJ2-2; a possible D gene is TRBD1 (6 bases). Trimming took off 0 bases at V and 7 bases at J, with 7 bases between the two ends. CDR1 and CDR2 from the germline V gene are SGHRS and YFSETQ. The CDR3 is 13 residues long. CDR3 sequence reads: CASSLEQGGELFF. In DNA form, the CDR3 reads TGCGCCAGCAGCTTGGAACAGGGCGGGGAGCTGTTTTTT.

The J gene is TRBJ1-3, the V gene TRBV6-1; 8 bases match TRBD1. Germline CDR1 MNHNS, CDR2 SASEGT. V shed 4 bases, J shed 3 bases, and the junction held 8 bases outside the gene matches. The CDR3 covers 16 residues. The CDR3 sequence is CASSVPRTGYGNTIYF. CDR3 coding DNA: TGTGCCAGCAGTGTTCCCCGGACAGGGTATGGAAACACCATATATTTT.

CDR3 in DNA: TGTGCCAGCAGCCCCTCCCCAACACAGAGCTCTGGAAACACCATATATTTT. It translates to CASSPSPTQSSGNTIYF. The gene calls are TRBV9 and TRBJ1-3, with D unresolved. This CDR3 has 17 residues. Between the trimmed V and J ends, which lost 4 bases and 0 bases, there was a span of 17 bases. Per the germline V gene, CDR1 is SGDLS and CDR2 is YYNGEE. Based on the CDR3 plus reference TRBV9 and TRBJ1-3, the full variable domain is DSGVTQTPKHLITATGQRVTLRCSPRSGDLSVYWYQQSLDQGLQFLIQYYNGEERAKGNILERFSAQQFPDLHSELNLSSLELGDSALYFCASSPSPTQSSGNTIYFGEGSWLTVV.

V and J are TRBV2 and TRBJ2-3; D perhaps matches TRBD2 (5 bases). From germline, CDR1 is SNHLY and CDR2 FYNNEI. The CDR3 has 13 amino acids. Between the trimmed V and J ends, which lost 6 bases and 6 bases, there was a span of 13 bases. The CDR3 spells CASRTGNWDTQYF. The CDR3 nucleotides are TGTGCCAGCAGGACGGGGAATTGGGATACGCAGTATTTT.